Ten or more counts support the clone carrying this T cell receptor (beta chain). Its antigen is unknown. The record originates from a study of early T cells in non-severe SARS-CoV-2 infection. Study-level background: Bulk RNA isolated from unsorted whole blood underwent sequencing; chains were not paired. The study, taken as a whole, reports: VDJdb matching skewed toward anti-spike CD8 responses, missing private and CD4 specificities.

Unique molecular identifiers were affixed to single, distinct cDNA molecules. MiXCR was run by TCRdb on the 5' RACE reads, yielding one entry per CDR3 protein. The sample holds about 66,000 distinct CDR3 sequences, around 8.7% seen once. Germline lookup yields CDR1 DFQATT and CDR2 SNEGSKA (reference sequence). The CDR3 spans 15 residues. Trimming cost V 0 bases and J 6 bases, with 16 bases left between them. The sequencing sample was made of whole blood. The receptor was isolated from an adult who was a healthcare worker with PCR-confirmed SARS-CoV-2 infection or an uninfected control (not recorded which). The genes are TRBV20-1 and TRBJ2-3; perhaps D is TRBD1 or TRBD2 (5 bases each). The CDR3 here is CSARDGGTSLDTQYF. The CDR3 DNA follows: TGCAGTGCTAGAGACGGTGGGACGAGTCTGGATACGCAGTATTTT.